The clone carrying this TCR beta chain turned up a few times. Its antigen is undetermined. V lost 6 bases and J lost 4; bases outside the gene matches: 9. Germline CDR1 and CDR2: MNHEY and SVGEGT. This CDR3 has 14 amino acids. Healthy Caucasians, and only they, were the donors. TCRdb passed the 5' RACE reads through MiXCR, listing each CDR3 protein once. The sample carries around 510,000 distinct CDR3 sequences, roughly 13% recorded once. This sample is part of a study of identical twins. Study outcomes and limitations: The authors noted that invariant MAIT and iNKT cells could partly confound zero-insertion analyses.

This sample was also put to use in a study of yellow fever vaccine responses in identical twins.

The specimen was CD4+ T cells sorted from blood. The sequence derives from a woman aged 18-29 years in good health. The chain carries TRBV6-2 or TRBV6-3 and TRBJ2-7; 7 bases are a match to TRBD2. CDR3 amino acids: CASRRAGVEYEQYF. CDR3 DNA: TGTGCCAGCAGACGGGCGGGAGTGGAATACGAGCAGTACTTC.